Listed below are T cell receptor beta chains from one sample, sequenced in a study of OX40 agonist ivuxolimab in advanced cancers. The data were produced by immunoSEQ multiplex PCR, yet TCRdb's version contains in-frame clones alone and is incomplete. The profile covers approximately 60,000 clones, with almost 95% appearing a single time and roughly a fifth taken by the ten largest. Specimen: CD4+ or CD8+ T cells sorted from blood, collected in a trial of the OX40 agonist ivuxolimab. These receptors all come from an adult with an advanced solid tumor such as melanoma, head and neck, liver or kidney cancer. Each CDR3 is given with its conserved first and last residue. The D gene is left open where the match is weak. Some rows mark clone size as missing; the rest say once, few, many or name a class of expanded clone.

cdr3_nt cdr3_aa d_call cdr3_length j_call clone_size v_call
TGCGCCAGCAGCCAAGTCGCTAGCGGGTTCTCCTACGAGCAGTACTTC CASSQVASGFSYEQYF TRBD2 16 TRBJ2-7 - TRBV4-1
TGTGCCAGCAGCTTCGGGTCAGAATCTAACTATGGCTACACCTTC CASSFGSESNYGYTF - 15 TRBJ1-2 few TRBV7-6
TGTGCCAGCACTTCCCCGGGAGGGCCATACGAGCAGTACTTC CASTSPGGPYEQYF TRBD2 14 TRBJ2-7 - TRBV6-5
TGTGCCAGCAGCCCCAATAAAGCTGAAGCTTTCTTT CASSPNKAEAFF - 12 TRBJ1-1 - TRBV7-2
TGTGCCAGCAGCGCAGGGACAGGGCCTGGAAACACCATATATTTT CASSAGTGPGNTIYF TRBD1 15 TRBJ1-3 - TRBV5-6
TGTGCCTGGAGTGACAGCAATACGCAGTATTTT CAWSDSNTQYF - 11 TRBJ2-3 - TRBV30
TGTGCCAGCAGCTTTGGCAGGGCACGCGAGCAGTACTTC CASSFGRAREQYF - 13 TRBJ2-7 once TRBV5-4
TGTGCCAGCAGTGAATATAACCCAGTAGTGAGATACAATGAGCAGTTCTTC CASSEYNPVVRYNEQFF - 17 TRBJ2-1 - TRBV2
TGTGCCAGCAGCTTGGTTGGCACTAACACTGAAGCTTTCTTT CASSLVGTNTEAFF - 14 TRBJ1-1 - TRBV5-6
TGTGCCAGCAGCTTAGGAGGACAGGGGGCTGGCTACACCTTC CASSLGGQGAGYTF TRBD1 14 TRBJ1-2 - TRBV7-9